This T cell receptor beta chain was documented in a study of shared clonotypes between healthy human individuals. Overall study context: Samples came from a couple of female and three male donors aged 18 to 49.

Broader study findings: Around 4.7% of naive CD4 clonotypes were shared across a few donors.

Details on this clone: The target antigen is unknown.

200 to 250 ng DNA, approximately 31,000 T cell genomes, went into each sorted-subset replicate PCR. Method: immunoSEQ multiplex PCR; TCRdb's copy keeps in-frame clones and lacks some. The table has 2 million to 2.5 million clones, nearly 97% seen once; the top ten hold roughly 0.13%. Per germline, CDR1 MNHNY and CDR2 SVGAGI (reference sequence). V lost 6 bases to trimming and J lost 3 bases; unmatched junction nucleotides: 5. The CDR3 totals 15 residues. The material sequenced was naive CD4+ T cells sorted from blood. Subset of the sample: CD45RA+ positively selected. V usage is TRBV6-6 and J usage is TRBJ2-3; 11 nucleotides agree with TRBD2. The sequence came from a man between 18 and 35 years old in good health. The CDR3 protein is CASSLAGGRTDTQYF. CDR3 DNA sequence: TGTGCCAGCAGCCTAGCGGGGGGACGTACAGATACGCAGTATTTT.